Here is one TCR beta chain with its context. Its matching antigen is unknown. TCRdb re-analysed the 5' RACE reads in MiXCR, keeping a single row per CDR3 protein. The sample has about 24,000 distinct CDR3 sequences, about 4.5% seen once. This entry is derived from a study of early T cells in non-severe SARS-CoV-2 infection. Findings and limits, study-wide: There was a bias toward anti-spike CD8 responses in VDJdb matching, which missed private and CD4 specificities.

The sequenced material came from whole blood. The sequence derives from an adult who was a healthcare worker with PCR-confirmed SARS-CoV-2 infection or an uninfected control (not recorded which).

CDR3 bases: TGCAGTGCTTTTTCGATTGTACACACCGGGGAGCTGTTTTTT. As protein: CSAFSIVHTGELFF. The J gene is TRBJ2-2, the V gene TRBV20-1; D remains unclear. The germline V gene has CDR1 DFQATT and CDR2 SNEGSKA (reference sequence). Between the trimmed V and J ends, which lost 5 bases and 3 bases, there was a span of 13 bases. This CDR3 contains 14 residues.